The 3 T cell receptor beta chains in this list originate from one sample, sequenced in a study of neurological immune-mediated disorders. TCRdb called the 5' RACE reads again in MiXCR, with one record for every CDR3 protein. The table has about 59,000 distinct CDR3 sequences, about 13% seen once; the top ten hold about 10%. The sequenced sample consisted of PBMCs. The source of these receptors is a woman aged 55-70 years with HTLV-1-associated myelopathy (HAM/TSP).

At least ten counts were recorded for this clonotype. CDR3 region: CSARQAGSYNEQFF. The CDR3 coding sequence is TGCAGTGCCAGACAGGCGGGATCCTACAATGAGCAGTTCTTC. The chain has TRBV20-1 and TRBJ2-1; the D gene could be TRBD1 or TRBD2 (6 bases each). The CDR3 has 14 residues. Looked up from germline, CDR1 is DFQATT and CDR2 is SNEGSKA (reference sequence). Trimming took 6 bases from V and 1 from J, leaving 13 bases between them.

This clonotype was detected many times. The J gene is TRBJ2-3, the V gene TRBV12-3 or TRBV12-4; TRBD2 might be the D (6 bases). Trimming removed 3 bases from V and 1 base from J, with 11 bases in between. The CDR3 is made up of 15 amino acids. The CDR3 DNA reads TGTGCCAGCAGTTTCGGGGGAAGCGGCACAGATACGCAGTATTTT. This encodes CASSFGGSGTDTQYF.

This clonotype was seen ten or more times. The chain carries TRBV9 and TRBJ2-1; D unclear. Germline V gene sequence: CDR1 SGDLS, CDR2 YYNGEE. The CDR3 has 16 residues. The V and J ends lost 3 bases and 2 bases respectively, with 15 bases between them. The CDR3 spells CASSAPGGETYNEQFF. Written as DNA, the CDR3 is TGTGCCAGCAGCGCCCCGGGTGGGGAAACCTACAATGAGCAGTTCTTC.